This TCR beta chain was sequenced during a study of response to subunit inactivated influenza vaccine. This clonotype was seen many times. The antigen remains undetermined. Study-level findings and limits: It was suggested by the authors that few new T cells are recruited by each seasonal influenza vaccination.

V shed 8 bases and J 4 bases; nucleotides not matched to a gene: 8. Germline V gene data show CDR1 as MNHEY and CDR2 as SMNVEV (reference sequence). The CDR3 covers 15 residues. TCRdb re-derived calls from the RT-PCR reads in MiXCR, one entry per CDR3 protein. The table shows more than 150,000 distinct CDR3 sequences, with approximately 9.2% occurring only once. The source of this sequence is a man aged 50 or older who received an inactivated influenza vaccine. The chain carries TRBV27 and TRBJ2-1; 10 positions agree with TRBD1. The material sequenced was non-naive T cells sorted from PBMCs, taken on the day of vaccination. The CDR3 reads CASHTGTGVYNEQFF. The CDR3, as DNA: TGTGCCAGCCATACCGGGACAGGGGTATACAATGAGCAGTTCTTC.